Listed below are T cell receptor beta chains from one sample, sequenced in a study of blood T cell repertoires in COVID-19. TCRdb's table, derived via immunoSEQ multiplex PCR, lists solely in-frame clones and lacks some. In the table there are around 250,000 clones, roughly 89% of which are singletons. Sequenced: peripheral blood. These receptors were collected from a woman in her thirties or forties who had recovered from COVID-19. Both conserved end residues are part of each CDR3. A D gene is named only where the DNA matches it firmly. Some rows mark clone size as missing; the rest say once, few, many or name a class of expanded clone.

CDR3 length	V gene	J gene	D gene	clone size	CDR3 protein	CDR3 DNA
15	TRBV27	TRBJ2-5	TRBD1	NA	CASSSRDRGMETQYF	TGTGCCAGCAGTTCCCGGGACAGGGGGATGGAGACCCAGTACTTC
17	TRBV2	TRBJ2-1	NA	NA	CASSEGLYRAGRVEQFF	TGTGCCAGCAGTGAAGGACTTTACAGGGCGGGGAGGGTTGAGCAGTTCTTC
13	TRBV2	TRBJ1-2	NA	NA	CASSGRINYGYTF	TGTGCCAGCAGTGGGAGAATTAACTATGGCTACACCTTC
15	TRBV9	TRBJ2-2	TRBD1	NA	CASSATGGATGELFF	TGTGCCAGCAGCGCGACAGGGGGCGCCACCGGGGAGCTGTTTTTT
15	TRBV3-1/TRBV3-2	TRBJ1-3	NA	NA	CASSSTAGQGNTIYF	TGTGCCAGCAGCTCTACCGCCGGACAGGGAAACACCATATATTTT
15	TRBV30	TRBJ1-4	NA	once	CAWTGRRGVWEKLFF	TGTGCCTGGACCGGCAGACGGGGAGTATGGGAAAAACTGTTTTTT
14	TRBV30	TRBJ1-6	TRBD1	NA	CAWSLTGVGSPLHF	TGTGCCTGGAGCCTGACAGGGGTTGGTTCACCCCTCCACTTT
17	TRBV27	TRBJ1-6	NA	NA	CASSTGTHPVDNSPLHF	TGTGCCAGCAGTACGGGGACACACCCCGTTGATAATTCACCCCTCCACTTT
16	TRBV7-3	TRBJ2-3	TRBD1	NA	CASSPAPPGTGATQYF	TGTGCCAGCAGCCCGGCGCCCCCCGGGACAGGGGCTACGCAGTATTTT
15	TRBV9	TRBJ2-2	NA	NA	CASSVETRAAGELFF	TGTGCCAGCAGCGTAGAAACCAGGGCAGCCGGGGAGCTGTTTTTT
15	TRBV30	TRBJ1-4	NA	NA	CAWSVPRGHAEKLFF	TGTGCCTGGAGTGTACCGAGGGGACATGCTGAAAAACTGTTTTTT
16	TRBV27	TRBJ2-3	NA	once	CASSLSVTAVRDTQYF	TGTGCCAGCAGTTTATCGGTCACCGCGGTTCGGGATACGCAGTATTTT
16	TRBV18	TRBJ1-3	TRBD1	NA	CASSSGRDRGETTIYF	TGTGCCAGCTCGTCCGGACGGGACAGGGGGGAGACCACCATATATTTT
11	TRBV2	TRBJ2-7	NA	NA	CASSLLYEQYF	TGTGCCAGCAGTCTTCTTTACGAGCAGTACTTC
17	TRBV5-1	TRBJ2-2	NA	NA	CASSRNPQSLNTGELFF	TGCGCCAGCAGCAGGAACCCACAGTCTCTGAACACCGGGGAGCTGTTTTTT
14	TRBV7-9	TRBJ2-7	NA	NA	CASSLPGKPYEQYF	TGTGCCAGCAGCTTACCAGGGAAGCCCTACGAGCAGTACTTC
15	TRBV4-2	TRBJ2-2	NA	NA	CASSQDLRKAGELFF	TGTGCCAGCAGCCAAGATTTGAGGAAAGCCGGGGAGCTGTTTTTT
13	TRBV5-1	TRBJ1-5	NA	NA	CASSLTGNQPQHF	TGCGCCAGCAGCTTGACAGGTAATCAGCCCCAGCATTTT
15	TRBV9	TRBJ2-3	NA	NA	CASSVGGQVRDTQYF	TGTGCCAGCAGCGTAGGGGGGCAGGTCAGAGATACGCAGTATTTT
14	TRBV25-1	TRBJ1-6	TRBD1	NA	CASSPTGGDSPLHF	TGTGCCAGCAGTCCCACAGGGGGCGACTCACCCCTCCACTTT
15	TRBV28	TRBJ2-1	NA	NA	CASSLDSGSYNEQFF	TGTGCCAGCAGTTTAGACAGTGGCTCCTACAATGAGCAGTTCTTC
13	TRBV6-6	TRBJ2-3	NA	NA	CASSATGGDTQYF	TGTGCCAGCAGTGCCACCGGAGGGGATACGCAGTATTTT
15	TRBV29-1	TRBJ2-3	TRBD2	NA	CSVAQRSGVADTQYF	TGCAGCGTTGCCCAAAGGAGCGGGGTAGCAGATACGCAGTATTTT
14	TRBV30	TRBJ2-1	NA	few	CAWSRGSSYNEQFF	TGTGCCTGGAGTAGGGGGAGCTCCTACAATGAGCAGTTCTTC
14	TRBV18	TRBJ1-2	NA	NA	CASSSREANYGYTF	TGTGCCAGCTCATCCAGGGAGGCAAACTATGGCTACACCTTC
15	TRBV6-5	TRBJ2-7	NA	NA	CASSYSGQGSYEQYF	TGTGCCAGCAGTTACTCAGGGCAGGGCTCCTACGAGCAGTACTTC
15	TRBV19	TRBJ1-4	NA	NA	CASNTRLGTNEKLFF	TGTGCCAGTAACACAAGACTTGGAACTAATGAAAAACTGTTTTTT
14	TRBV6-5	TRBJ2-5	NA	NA	CASSYSRLGETQYF	TGTGCCAGCAGTTACTCGCGGCTCGGGGAGACCCAGTACTTC
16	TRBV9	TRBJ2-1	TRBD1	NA	CASSEGARSSYNEQFF	TGTGCCAGTTCAGAGGGGGCTAGGAGCTCCTACAATGAGCAGTTCTTC
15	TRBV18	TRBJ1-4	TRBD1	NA	CASSLSRGENEKLFF	TGTGCCAGCTCACTCAGCAGGGGGGAGAATGAAAAACTGTTTTTT
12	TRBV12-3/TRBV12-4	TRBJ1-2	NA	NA	CASSLQGSRYTF	TGTGCCAGCAGTTTACAGGGGAGTCGCTACACCTTC
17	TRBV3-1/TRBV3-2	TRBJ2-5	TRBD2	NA	CASSHAPGRASSETQYF	TGTGCCAGCAGCCATGCTCCTGGGAGGGCATCGTCAGAGACCCAGTACTTC
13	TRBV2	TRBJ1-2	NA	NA	CATTGSGTRGYTF	TGTGCCACCACCGGGTCTGGGACTCGGGGCTACACCTTC
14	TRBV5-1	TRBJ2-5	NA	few	CASSPLGLWETQYF	TGCGCCAGCAGCCCCCTCGGACTTTGGGAGACCCAGTACTTC
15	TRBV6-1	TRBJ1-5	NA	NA	CASSELGVGNQPQHF	TGTGCCAGCAGTGAACTGGGAGTAGGGAATCAGCCCCAGCATTTT
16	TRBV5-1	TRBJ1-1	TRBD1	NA	CASSLDRGGADTEAFF	TGCGCCAGCAGCCTGGACAGGGGAGGTGCGGACACTGAAGCTTTCTTT
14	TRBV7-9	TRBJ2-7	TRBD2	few	CASSLGGLADEQYF	TGTGCCAGCAGCTTAGGGGGACTAGCGGACGAGCAGTACTTC
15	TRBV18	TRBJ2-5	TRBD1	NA	CASSPPGTEAETQYF	TGTGCCAGCTCACCACCCGGGACAGAGGCAGAGACCCAGTACTTC
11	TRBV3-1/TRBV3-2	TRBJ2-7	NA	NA	CASSHTDEQYF	TGTGCCAGCAGCCATACGGACGAGCAGTACTTC
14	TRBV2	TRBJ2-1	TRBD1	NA	CASSRQGRNNEQFF	TGTGCCAGCAGTCGACAGGGCCGCAACAATGAGCAGTTCTTC
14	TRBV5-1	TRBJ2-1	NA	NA	CASSLATGRNEQFF	TGCGCCAGCAGCTTGGCCACAGGTCGGAATGAGCAGTTCTTC
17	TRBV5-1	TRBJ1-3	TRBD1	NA	CASSSTTGTGGGNTIYF	TGCGCCAGCAGTTCTACAACAGGGACAGGAGGTGGAAACACCATATATTTT
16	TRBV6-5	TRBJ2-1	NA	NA	CASSYLGVGSSDEQFF	TGTGCCAGCAGTTATTTGGGCGTTGGGTCGTCCGATGAGCAGTTCTTC
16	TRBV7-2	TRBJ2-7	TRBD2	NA	CASSQGAGLAGDFQYF	TGTGCCAGCAGCCAGGGAGCCGGACTAGCGGGGGATTTTCAGTACTTC
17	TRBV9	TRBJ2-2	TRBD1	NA	CASSSGTGGPYTGELFF	TGTGCCAGCAGCTCCGGGACAGGGGGCCCGTACACCGGGGAGCTGTTTTTT
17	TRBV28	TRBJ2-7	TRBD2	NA	CASSLTSGGLPSYEQYF	TGTGCCAGCAGTTTAACTAGCGGGGGTTTACCCTCCTACGAGCAGTACTTC
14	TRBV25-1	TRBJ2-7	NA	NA	CASSDSYRTYEQYF	TGTGCCAGCAGTGATAGCTACCGGACCTACGAGCAGTACTTC
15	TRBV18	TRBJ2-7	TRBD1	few	CASSPPGQGAYEQYF	TGTGCCAGCTCTCCGCCGGGACAGGGGGCCTACGAGCAGTACTTC
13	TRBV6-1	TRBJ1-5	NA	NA	CASNEPGDQPQHF	TGTGCCAGCAATGAACCAGGGGATCAGCCCCAGCATTTT
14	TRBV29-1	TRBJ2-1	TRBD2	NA	CSVETSGPHNEQFF	TGCAGCGTTGAAACTAGCGGGCCCCACAATGAGCAGTTCTTC
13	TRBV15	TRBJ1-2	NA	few	CATSRRPANGYTF	TGTGCCACCAGCAGGCGGCCAGCCAATGGCTACACCTTC